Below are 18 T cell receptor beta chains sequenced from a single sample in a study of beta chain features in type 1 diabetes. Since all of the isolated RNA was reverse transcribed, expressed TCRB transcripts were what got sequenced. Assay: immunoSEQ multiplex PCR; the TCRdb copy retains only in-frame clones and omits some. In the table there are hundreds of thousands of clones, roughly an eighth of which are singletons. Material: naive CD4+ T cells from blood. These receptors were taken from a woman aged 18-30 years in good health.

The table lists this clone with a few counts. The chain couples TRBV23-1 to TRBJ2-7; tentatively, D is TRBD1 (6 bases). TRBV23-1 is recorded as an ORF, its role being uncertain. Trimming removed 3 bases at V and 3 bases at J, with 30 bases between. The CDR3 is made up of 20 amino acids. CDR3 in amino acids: CASSHQPGQITNLSFYEQYF. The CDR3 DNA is TGCGCCAGCAGTCACCAACCCGGACAGATAACAAACTTGTCGTTCTACGAGCAGTACTTC.

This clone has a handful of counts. Here the CDR3 DNA reads TGTGCCATCAGTGAATGGCTAGCGCGACAAGAGACCCAGTACTTC. This encodes CAISEWLARQETQYF. The chain links TRBV10-3 to TRBJ2-5, with TRBD2 as a possible D gene (6 bases). The V end was cut by 3 bases, the J end by 2 bases, with 13 bases between. Germline V gives CDR1 ENHRY, CDR2 SYGVKD. This CDR3 spans 15 amino acids.

CDR3 bases: TGTGCCAGCAGCGAAGACGGGGGCCAGTCGACTCGCCCCCAGTACTTC. Encoded protein: CASSEDGGQSTRPQYF. The chain couples TRBV11-2 to TRBJ2-5; D assignment may be TRBD1 or TRBD2 (6 bases each). Trimming stripped 5 bases from V and 9 bases from J, with 25 bases between. The CDR3 extends over 16 amino acids. Germline CDR1 and CDR2: SGHAT and FQNNGV. Using reference TRBV11-2 and TRBJ2-5 for the parts outside the CDR3, the full variable domain is EAGVAQSPRYKIIEKRQSVAFWCNPISGHATLYWYQQILGQGPKLLIQFQNNGVVDDSQLPKDRFSAERLKGVDSTLKIQPAKLEDSAVYLCASSEDGGQSTRPQYFGPGTRLLVL.

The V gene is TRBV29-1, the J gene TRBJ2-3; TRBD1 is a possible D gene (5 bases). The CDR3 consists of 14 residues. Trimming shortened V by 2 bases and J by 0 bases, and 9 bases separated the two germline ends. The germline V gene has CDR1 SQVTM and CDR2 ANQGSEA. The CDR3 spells CSVESAGSTDTQYF. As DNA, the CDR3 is TGCAGCGTTGAATCCGCAGGGAGCACAGATACGCAGTATTTT.

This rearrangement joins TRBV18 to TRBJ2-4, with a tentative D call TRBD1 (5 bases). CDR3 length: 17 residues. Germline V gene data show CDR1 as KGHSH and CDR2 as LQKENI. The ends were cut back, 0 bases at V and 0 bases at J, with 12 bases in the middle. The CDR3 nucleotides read TGTGCCAGCTCACCACCGAAGGGGCTCCTAGCCAAAAACATTCAGTACTTC. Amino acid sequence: CASSPPKGLLAKNIQYF.

This CDR3 reads CAITGQGLGYGYTF. In DNA, the CDR3 is TGTGCCATCACCGGACAGGGTCTGGGCTATGGCTACACCTTC. The gene calls are TRBV10-3 and TRBJ1-2; 8 bases map to TRBD1. J lost 4 bases, V lost 7 bases, and 8 bases had no gene match. This CDR3 spans 14 amino acids. CDR1 ENHRY and CDR2 SYGVKD come from the germline V gene.

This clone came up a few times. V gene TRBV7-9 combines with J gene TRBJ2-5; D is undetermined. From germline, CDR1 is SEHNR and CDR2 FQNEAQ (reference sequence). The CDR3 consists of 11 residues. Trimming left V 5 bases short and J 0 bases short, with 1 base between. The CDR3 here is CASSDQETQYF. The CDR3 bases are TGTGCCAGCAGCGACCAAGAGACCCAGTACTTC.

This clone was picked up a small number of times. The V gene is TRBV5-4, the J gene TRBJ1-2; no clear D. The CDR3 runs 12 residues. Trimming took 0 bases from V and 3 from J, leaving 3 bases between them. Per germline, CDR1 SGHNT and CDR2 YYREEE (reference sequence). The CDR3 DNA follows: TGTGCCAGCAGCTTGGACGACTATGGCTACACCTTC. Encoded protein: CASSLDDYGYTF.

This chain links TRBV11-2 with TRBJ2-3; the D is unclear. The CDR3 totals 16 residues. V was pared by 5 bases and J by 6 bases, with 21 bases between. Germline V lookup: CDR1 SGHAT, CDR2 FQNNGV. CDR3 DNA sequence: TGTGCCAGCAGCCTGGAGCTGGCCCCCGGCTCGGATACGCAGTATTTT. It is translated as CASSLELAPGSDTQYF.

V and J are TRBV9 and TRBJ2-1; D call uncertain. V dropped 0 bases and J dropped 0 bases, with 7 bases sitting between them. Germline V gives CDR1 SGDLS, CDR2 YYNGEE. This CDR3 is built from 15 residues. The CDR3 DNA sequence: TGTGCCAGCAGCGTAGAGATAAACTCCTACAATGAGCAGTTCTTC. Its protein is CASSVEINSYNEQFF.

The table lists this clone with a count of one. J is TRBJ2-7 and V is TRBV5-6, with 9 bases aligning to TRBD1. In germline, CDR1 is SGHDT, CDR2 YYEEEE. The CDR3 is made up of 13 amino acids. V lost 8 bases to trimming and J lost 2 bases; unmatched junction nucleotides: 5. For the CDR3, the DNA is TGTGCCAGTGGACAGGGGATTACCTACGAGCAGTACGTC. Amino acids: CASGQGITYEQYV.

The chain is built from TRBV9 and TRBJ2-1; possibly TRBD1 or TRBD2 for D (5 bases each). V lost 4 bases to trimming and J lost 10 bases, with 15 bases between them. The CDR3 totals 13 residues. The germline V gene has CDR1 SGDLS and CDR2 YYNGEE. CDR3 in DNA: TGTGCCAGCAGCCTTGACCCGGGGCAAGAGCAGTTCTTC. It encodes CASSLDPGQEQFF.

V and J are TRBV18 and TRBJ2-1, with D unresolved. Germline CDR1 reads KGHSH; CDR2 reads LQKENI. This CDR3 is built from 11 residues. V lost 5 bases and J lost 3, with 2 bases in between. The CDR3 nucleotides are TGTGCCAGCTCAGGCTACAATGAGCAGTTCTTC. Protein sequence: CASSGYNEQFF.

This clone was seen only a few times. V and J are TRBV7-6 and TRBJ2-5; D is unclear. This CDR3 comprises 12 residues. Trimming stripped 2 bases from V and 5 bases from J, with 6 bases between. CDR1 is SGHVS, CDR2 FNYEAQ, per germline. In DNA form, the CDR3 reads TGTGCCAGCAGCTTAAGGCGGGAGACCCAGTACTTC. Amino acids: CASSLRRETQYF.

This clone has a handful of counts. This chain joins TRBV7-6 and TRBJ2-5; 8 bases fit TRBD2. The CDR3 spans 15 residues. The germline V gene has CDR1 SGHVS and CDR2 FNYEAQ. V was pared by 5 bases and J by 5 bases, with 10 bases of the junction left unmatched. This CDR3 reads CASSPGTSRLETQYF. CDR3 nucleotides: TGTGCCAGCAGCCCCGGGACTAGTAGGTTGGAGACCCAGTACTTC.

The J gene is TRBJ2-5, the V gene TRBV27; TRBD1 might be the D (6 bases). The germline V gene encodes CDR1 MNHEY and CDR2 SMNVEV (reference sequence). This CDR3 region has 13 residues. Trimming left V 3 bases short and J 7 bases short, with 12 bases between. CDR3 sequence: CASSFTGPGTQYF. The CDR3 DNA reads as TGTGCCAGCAGTTTCACAGGGCCGGGGACCCAGTACTTC.

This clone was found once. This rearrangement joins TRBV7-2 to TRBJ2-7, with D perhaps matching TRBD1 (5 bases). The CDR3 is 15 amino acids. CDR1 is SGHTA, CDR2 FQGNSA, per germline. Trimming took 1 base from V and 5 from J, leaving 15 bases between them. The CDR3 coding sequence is TGTGCCAGCAGCTTAGAGTTAGGGGTGAGGCACGAGCAGTACTTC. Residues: CASSLELGVRHEQYF. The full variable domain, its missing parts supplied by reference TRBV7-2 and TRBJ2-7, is GAGVSQSPSNKVTEKGKDVELRCDPISGHTALYWYRQSLGQGLEFLIYFQGNSAPDKSGLPSDRFSAERTGGSVSTLTIQRTQQEDSAVYLCASSLELGVRHEQYFGPGTRLTVT.

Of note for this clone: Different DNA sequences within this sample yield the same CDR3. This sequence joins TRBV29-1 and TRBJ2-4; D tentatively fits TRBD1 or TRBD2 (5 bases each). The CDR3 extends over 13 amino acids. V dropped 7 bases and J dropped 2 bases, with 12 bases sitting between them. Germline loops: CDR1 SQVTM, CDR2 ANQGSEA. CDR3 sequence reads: CSGVGVSKNIQYF. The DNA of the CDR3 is TGCAGCGGTGTGGGGGTATCCAAAAACATTCAGTACTTC.